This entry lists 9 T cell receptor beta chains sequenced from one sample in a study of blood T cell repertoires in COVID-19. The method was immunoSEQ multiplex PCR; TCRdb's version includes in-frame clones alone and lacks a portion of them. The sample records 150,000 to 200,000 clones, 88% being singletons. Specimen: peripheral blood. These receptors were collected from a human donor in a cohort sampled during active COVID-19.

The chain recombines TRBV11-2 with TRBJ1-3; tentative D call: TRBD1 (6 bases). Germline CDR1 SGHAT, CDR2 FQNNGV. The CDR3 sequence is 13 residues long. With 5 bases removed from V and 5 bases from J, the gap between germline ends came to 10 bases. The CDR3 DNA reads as TGTGCCAGCAGCCGACAGGAAAGAAACACCATATATTTT. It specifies CASSRQERNTIYF.

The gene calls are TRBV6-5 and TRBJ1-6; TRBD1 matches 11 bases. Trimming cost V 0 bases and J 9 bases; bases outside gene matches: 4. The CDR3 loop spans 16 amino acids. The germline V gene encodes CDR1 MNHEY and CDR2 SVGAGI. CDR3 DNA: TGTGCCAGCAGTTACTCAGGACAGGGGGCGAGTTCACCCCTCCACTTT. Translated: CASSYSGQGASSPLHF.

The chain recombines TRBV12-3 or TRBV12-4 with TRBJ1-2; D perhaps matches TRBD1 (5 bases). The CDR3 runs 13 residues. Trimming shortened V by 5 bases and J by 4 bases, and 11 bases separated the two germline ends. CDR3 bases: TGTGCCAGCAGTACGCAGGGTATCTATGGCTACACCTTC. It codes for CASSTQGIYGYTF.

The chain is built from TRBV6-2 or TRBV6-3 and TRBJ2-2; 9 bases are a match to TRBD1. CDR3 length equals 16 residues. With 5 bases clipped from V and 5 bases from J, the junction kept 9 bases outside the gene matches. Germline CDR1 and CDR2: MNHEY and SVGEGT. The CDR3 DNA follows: TGTGCCAGCAGTCTAACAGGGGGCAGAGGGACCGGGGAGCTGTTTTTT. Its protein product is CASSLTGGRGTGELFF.

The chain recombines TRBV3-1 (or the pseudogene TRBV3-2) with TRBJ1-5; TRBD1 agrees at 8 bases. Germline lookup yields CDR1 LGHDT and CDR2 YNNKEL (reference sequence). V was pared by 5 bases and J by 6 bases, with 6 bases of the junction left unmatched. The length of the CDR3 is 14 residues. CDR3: CASSYGQGGQPQHF. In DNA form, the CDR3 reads TGTGCCAGCAGCTACGGACAGGGCGGTCAGCCCCAGCATTTT.

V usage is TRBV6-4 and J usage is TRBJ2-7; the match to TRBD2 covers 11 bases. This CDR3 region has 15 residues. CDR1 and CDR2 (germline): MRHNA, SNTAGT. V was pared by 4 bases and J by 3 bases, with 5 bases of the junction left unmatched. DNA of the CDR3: TGTGCCAGCAGTGTTACTAGCGGGGGATTCTACGAGCAGTACTTC. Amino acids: CASSVTSGGFYEQYF.

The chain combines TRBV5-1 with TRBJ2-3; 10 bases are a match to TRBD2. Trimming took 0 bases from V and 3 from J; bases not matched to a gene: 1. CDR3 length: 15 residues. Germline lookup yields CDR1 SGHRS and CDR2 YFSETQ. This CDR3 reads CASSLVSGRTDTQYF. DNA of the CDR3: TGCGCCAGCAGCTTGGTTAGCGGGAGGACAGATACGCAGTATTTT.

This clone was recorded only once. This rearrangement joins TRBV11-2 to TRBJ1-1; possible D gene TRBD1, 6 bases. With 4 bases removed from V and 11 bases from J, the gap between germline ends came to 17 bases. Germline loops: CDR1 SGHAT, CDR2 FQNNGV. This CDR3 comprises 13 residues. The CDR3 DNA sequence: TGTGCCAGCAGCTCGACGACAGGAGAGAACGCTTTCTTT. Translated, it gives CASSSTTGENAFF.

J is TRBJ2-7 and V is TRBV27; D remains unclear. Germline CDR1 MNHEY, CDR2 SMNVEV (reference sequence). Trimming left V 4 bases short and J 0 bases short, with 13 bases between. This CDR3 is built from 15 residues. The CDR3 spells CASSSPSVGSYEQYF. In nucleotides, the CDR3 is TGTGCCAGCAGTTCTCCCTCGGTCGGCTCCTACGAGCAGTACTTC.